Listed below are T cell receptor beta chains from one sample, sequenced in a study of T cell responses to AZD1222 COVID-19 vaccine. Profiled with immunoSEQ multiplex PCR; TCRdb holds only in-frame clones, not every one. Among around 200,000 clones, approximately 90% were seen once, and the ten largest hold approximately 26%. Sequencing was performed on peripheral blood, taken 28 days after the second AZD1222 dose. These TCRs come from an adult who received the AZD1222 COVID-19 vaccine. Both conserved end residues are part of each CDR3. The D gene is left open where the match is weak. Only some rows state a clone size, as once, few, many or a class for expanded clones.

>TRBD2|TRBV6-5|once|TRBJ2-1
CASSGTSMGNEQFF
TGTGCCAGCAGCGGGACTAGCATGGGGAATGAGCAGTTCTTC
>-|TRBV7-2|-|TRBJ2-7
CASSLAYSDYEQYF
TGTGCCAGCAGCTTAGCGTACAGCGATTACGAGCAGTACTTC
>TRBD2|TRBV19|-|TRBJ2-5
CASSPRTSGTIRTQYF
TGTGCCAGTAGTCCCAGGACTAGCGGGACCATCCGAACCCAGTACTTC
>-|TRBV18|-|TRBJ2-2
CASSPPSPNTGELFF
TGTGCCAGCTCACCGCCTAGTCCGAACACCGGGGAGCTGTTTTTT
>-|TRBV5-1|-|TRBJ1-3
CASSLSGLVGNTIYF
TGCGCCAGCAGCTTGTCAGGACTGGTAGGAAACACCATATATTTT
>TRBD2|TRBV19|once|TRBJ2-7
CASSPRTSGRRYEQYF
TGTGCCAGTAGTCCCCGGACTAGCGGGAGGCGCTACGAGCAGTACTTC
>-|TRBV5-6|-|TRBJ2-5
CASSFRSPQETQYF
TGTGCCAGCAGCTTCAGAAGTCCCCAAGAGACCCAGTACTTC
>-|TRBV20-1|-|TRBJ2-2
CSASGANNGELFF
TGCAGTGCTAGTGGGGCCAACAACGGGGAGCTGTTTTTT
>-|TRBV28|-|TRBJ1-5
CAHHGGRRNQPQHF
TGTGCCCACCACGGGGGTAGGCGCAATCAGCCCCAGCATTTT
>-|TRBV5-1|few|TRBJ2-1
CASSLSIQSYNEQFF
TGCGCCAGCAGCTTGAGTATCCAATCCTACAATGAGCAGTTCTTC
>-|TRBV7-9|-|TRBJ2-3
CASSLAGGPTDTQYF
TGTGCCAGCAGCCTTGCTGGGGGGCCCACAGATACGCAGTATTTT
>TRBD2|TRBV30|-|TRBJ2-1
CAWTPGLAVNEQFF
TGTGCCTGGACCCCGGGACTAGCGGTCAATGAGCAGTTCTTC
>-|TRBV28|-|TRBJ1-3
CASSLGRGSGNTIYF
TGTGCCAGCAGTTTAGGGCGGGGCTCTGGAAACACCATATATTTT
>-|TRBV7-2|once|TRBJ2-6
CASSFDLVGPMSGANVLTF
TGTGCCAGCAGCTTCGATCTCGTGGGACCGATGTCTGGGGCCAACGTCCTGACTTTC
>TRBD2|TRBV4-3|-|TRBJ2-3
CASSQGLAGGGTDTQYF
TGCGCCAGCAGCCAGGGACTAGCGGGGGGGGGCACAGATACGCAGTATTTT
>TRBD2|TRBV4-3|-|TRBJ2-1
CASSQGTSGYNEQFF
TGCGCCAGCAGCCAAGGGACTAGCGGCTACAATGAGCAGTTCTTC
>TRBD1|TRBV5-1|-|TRBJ2-5
CASSFQGAETQYF
TGCGCCAGCAGCTTTCAGGGGGCGGAGACCCAGTACTTC
>TRBD2|TRBV28|once|TRBJ2-2
CASSRGTSGRVAPGELFF
TGTGCCAGCAGTAGGGGGACTAGCGGGAGGGTTGCGCCCGGGGAGCTGTTTTTT
>-|TRBV6-2/TRBV6-3|-|TRBJ2-7
CASSLDRRYEQYF
TGTGCCAGCAGTTTGGACAGACGCTACGAGCAGTACTTC
>-|TRBV5-1|-|TRBJ2-3
CASSSGVAMRTDTQYF
TGCGCCAGCAGCTCTGGGGTAGCGATGCGCACAGATACGCAGTATTTT
>-|TRBV11-3|-|TRBJ1-6
CASSLGTASPLHF
TGTGCCAGCAGCTTAGGAACAGCCTCCCCTCTCCACTTT
>-|TRBV7-2|-|TRBJ1-2
CASSLGLIYGYTF
TGTGCCAGCAGCTTGGGACTAATCTATGGCTACACCTTC
>-|TRBV13|-|TRBJ2-7
CASSLGTISYEQYF
TGTGCCAGCAGCTTAGGCACTATCTCCTACGAGCAGTACTTC
>-|TRBV27|-|TRBJ1-2
CASSLDRTGMGYTF
TGTGCCAGCAGTTTAGACCGGACGGGGATGGGCTACACCTTC
>-|TRBV28|-|TRBJ2-7
CASHYPDQYF
TGTGCCAGCCACTACCCAGACCAGTACTTC
>-|TRBV9|-|TRBJ1-1
CASSTRTSMMNTEAFF
TGTGCCAGCAGCACCCGGACAAGTATGATGAACACTGAAGCTTTCTTT
>TRBD1|TRBV6-5|once|TRBJ1-3
CASKRDSLGGNTIYF
TGTGCCAGCAAACGGGACAGCTTAGGCGGAAACACCATATATTTT